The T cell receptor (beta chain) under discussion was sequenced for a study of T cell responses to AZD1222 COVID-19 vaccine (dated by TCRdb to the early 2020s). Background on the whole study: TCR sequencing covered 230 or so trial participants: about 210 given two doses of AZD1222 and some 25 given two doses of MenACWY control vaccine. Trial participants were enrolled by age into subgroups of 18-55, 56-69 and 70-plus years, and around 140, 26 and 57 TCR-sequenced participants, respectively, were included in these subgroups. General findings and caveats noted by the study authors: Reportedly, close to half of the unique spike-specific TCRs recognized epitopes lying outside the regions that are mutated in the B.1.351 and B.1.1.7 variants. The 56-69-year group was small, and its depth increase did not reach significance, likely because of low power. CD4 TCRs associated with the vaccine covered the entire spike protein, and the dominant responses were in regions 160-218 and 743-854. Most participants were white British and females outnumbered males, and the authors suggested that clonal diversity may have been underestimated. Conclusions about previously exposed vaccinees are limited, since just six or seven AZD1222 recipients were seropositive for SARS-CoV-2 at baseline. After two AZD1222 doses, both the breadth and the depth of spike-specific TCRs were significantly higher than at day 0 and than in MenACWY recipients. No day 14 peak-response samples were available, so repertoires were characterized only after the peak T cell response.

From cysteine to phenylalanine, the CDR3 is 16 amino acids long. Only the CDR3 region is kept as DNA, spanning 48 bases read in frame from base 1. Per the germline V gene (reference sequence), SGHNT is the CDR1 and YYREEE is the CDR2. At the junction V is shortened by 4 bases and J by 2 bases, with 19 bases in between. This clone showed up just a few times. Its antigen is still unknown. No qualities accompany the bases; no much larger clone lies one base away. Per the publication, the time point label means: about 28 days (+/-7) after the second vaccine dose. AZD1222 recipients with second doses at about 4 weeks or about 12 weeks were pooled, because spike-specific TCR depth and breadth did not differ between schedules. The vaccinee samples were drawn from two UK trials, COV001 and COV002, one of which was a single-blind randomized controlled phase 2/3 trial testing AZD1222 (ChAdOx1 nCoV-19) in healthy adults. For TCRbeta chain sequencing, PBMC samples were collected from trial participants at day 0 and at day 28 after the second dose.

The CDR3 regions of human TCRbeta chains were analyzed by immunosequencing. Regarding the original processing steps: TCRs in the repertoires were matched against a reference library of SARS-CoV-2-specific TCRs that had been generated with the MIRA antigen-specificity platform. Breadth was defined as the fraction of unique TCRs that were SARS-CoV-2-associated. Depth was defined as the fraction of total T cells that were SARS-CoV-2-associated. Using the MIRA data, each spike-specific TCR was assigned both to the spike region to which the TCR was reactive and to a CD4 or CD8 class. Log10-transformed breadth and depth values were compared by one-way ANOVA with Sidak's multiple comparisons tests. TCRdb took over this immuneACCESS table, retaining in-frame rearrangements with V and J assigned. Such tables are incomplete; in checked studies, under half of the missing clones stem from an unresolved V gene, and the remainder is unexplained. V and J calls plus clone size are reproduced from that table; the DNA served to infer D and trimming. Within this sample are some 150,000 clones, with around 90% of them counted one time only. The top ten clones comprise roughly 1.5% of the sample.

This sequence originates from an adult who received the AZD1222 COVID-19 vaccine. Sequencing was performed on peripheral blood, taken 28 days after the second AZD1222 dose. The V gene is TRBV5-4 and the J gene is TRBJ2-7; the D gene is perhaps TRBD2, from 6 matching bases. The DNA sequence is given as TGTGCCAGCAGCCCTTATCTCGGGACTGATACCTACGAGCAGTACTTC. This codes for CASSPYLGTDTYEQYF.